This is a list of T cell receptor beta chains from one sample in a study of T cell repertoires in ileal Crohn's disease. Only in-frame clones appear in the TCRdb table, and some are missing; sequencing was by immunoSEQ multiplex PCR. Of approximately 13,000 clones listed, roughly four fifths are singletons. The sample taken for sequencing was ileal tissue. Receptor source: an adult with Crohn's disease. Each CDR3 is given with its conserved first and last residue. The order of the fields is CDR3 length, J gene, clone size, V gene, D gene, CDR3 DNA, CDR3 protein. A D gene is named only where the DNA matches it firmly. Expanded clones get a size class; other rows say once, few or many, or leave the size out.

CDR3 length: 17
J gene: TRBJ1-3
clone size: .
V gene: TRBV21-1
D gene: .
CDR3 DNA: TGTGCCAGCAGCAAAGCTACAGACCCCAGCTCTGGAAACACCATATATTTT
CDR3 protein: CASSKATDPSSGNTIYF

CDR3 length: 16
J gene: TRBJ2-7
clone size: .
V gene: TRBV5-4
D gene: TRBD2
CDR3 DNA: TGTGCCAGCAGCTTGGTATCCGCGGGGGGGCTCGGCGAGCAGTACTTC
CDR3 protein: CASSLVSAGGLGEQYF

CDR3 length: 14
J gene: TRBJ1-3
clone size: .
V gene: TRBV7-9
D gene: TRBD1
CDR3 DNA: TGTGCCAGCAGCCGACAGGGCTCTGGAAACACCATATATTTT
CDR3 protein: CASSRQGSGNTIYF

CDR3 length: 17
J gene: TRBJ2-2
clone size: .
V gene: TRBV14
D gene: .
CDR3 DNA: TGTGCCAGCAGCCAAGACTCGACACGAGCGAACACCGGGGAGCTGTTTTTT
CDR3 protein: CASSQDSTRANTGELFF

CDR3 length: 14
J gene: TRBJ1-2
clone size: few
V gene: TRBV28
D gene: TRBD1
CDR3 DNA: TGTGCCAGCAGTACGGGACAGATTAACTATGGCTACACCTTC
CDR3 protein: CASSTGQINYGYTF

CDR3 length: 17
J gene: TRBJ2-2
clone size: .
V gene: TRBV2
D gene: TRBD1
CDR3 DNA: TGTGCCAGCAGCGTCCCGGGACAGGGGACGGTCACCGGGGAGCTGTTTTTT
CDR3 protein: CASSVPGQGTVTGELFF

CDR3 length: 12
J gene: TRBJ1-4
clone size: .
V gene: TRBV28
D gene: .
CDR3 DNA: TGTGCCAGCAGTTTCAGGGCTGAAAAACTGTTTTTT
CDR3 protein: CASSFRAEKLFF

CDR3 length: 13
J gene: TRBJ2-5
clone size: .
V gene: TRBV11-3
D gene: .
CDR3 DNA: TGTGCCAGCAGCCAACACCACCAAGAGACCCAGTACTTC
CDR3 protein: CASSQHHQETQYF

CDR3 length: 16
J gene: TRBJ1-5
clone size: .
V gene: TRBV7-9
D gene: TRBD1
CDR3 DNA: TGTGCCAGCAGCTTAGGTTTAGGGGGCTCCAATCAGCCCCAGCATTTT
CDR3 protein: CASSLGLGGSNQPQHF

CDR3 length: 12
J gene: TRBJ1-1
clone size: few
V gene: TRBV2
D gene: TRBD1
CDR3 DNA: TGTGCCAAGGGGGACAGACCCACTGAAGCTTTCTTT
CDR3 protein: CAKGDRPTEAFF

CDR3 length: 14
J gene: TRBJ1-4
clone size: .
V gene: TRBV28
D gene: .
CDR3 DNA: TGTGCCAGCGACCAACCAGGGGCTAATGAAAAACTGTTTTTT
CDR3 protein: CASDQPGANEKLFF

CDR3 length: 14
J gene: TRBJ2-3
clone size: .
V gene: TRBV12-5
D gene: TRBD1
CDR3 DNA: TGTGCTAGTGGTTCGGACAGGGGGCAAGATACGCAGTATTTT
CDR3 protein: CASGSDRGQDTQYF

CDR3 length: 15
J gene: TRBJ1-2
clone size: few
V gene: TRBV27
D gene: .
CDR3 DNA: TGTGCCAGCAGTTCGGGATTTCCTTTCGGCTATGGCTACACCTTC
CDR3 protein: CASSSGFPFGYGYTF

CDR3 length: 13
J gene: TRBJ1-1
clone size: .
V gene: TRBV29-1
D gene: .
CDR3 DNA: TGCAGCGTTGAAAATAGCGGGGGCACTGAAGCTTTCTTT
CDR3 protein: CSVENSGGTEAFF

CDR3 length: 16
J gene: TRBJ1-5
clone size: .
V gene: TRBV4-2
D gene: TRBD1
CDR3 DNA: TGTGCCAGCAGCCAAGGGACAGGGCAGAGCAATCAGCCCCAGCATTTT
CDR3 protein: CASSQGTGQSNQPQHF

CDR3 length: 14
J gene: TRBJ2-7
clone size: medium-sized
V gene: TRBV19
D gene: .
CDR3 DNA: TGTGCCAGTAGTATCGCCAGGGGCACCTACGAGCAGTACTTC
CDR3 protein: CASSIARGTYEQYF

CDR3 length: 17
J gene: TRBJ2-3
clone size: .
V gene: TRBV11-3
D gene: .
CDR3 DNA: TGTGCCAGCAGCCGAGGGGCACAGGGTTTGAGAACAGATACGCAGTATTTT
CDR3 protein: CASSRGAQGLRTDTQYF

CDR3 length: 16
J gene: TRBJ2-1
clone size: .
V gene: TRBV19
D gene: TRBD2
CDR3 DNA: TGTGCCAGTAGTCCGGTAGCGGGGGGCCTAAGTAATGAGCAGTTCTTC
CDR3 protein: CASSPVAGGLSNEQFF

CDR3 length: 13
J gene: TRBJ1-1
clone size: .
V gene: TRBV28
D gene: .
CDR3 DNA: TGTGCCAGCAGCCCCCCCGGTAACACTGAAGCTTTCTTT
CDR3 protein: CASSPPGNTEAFF

CDR3 length: 11
J gene: TRBJ1-1
clone size: .
V gene: TRBV20-1
D gene: .
CDR3 DNA: TGCAGTGCATGCCCCTATACTGAAGCTTTCTTT
CDR3 protein: CSACPYTEAFF

CDR3 length: 14
J gene: TRBJ2-5
clone size: .
V gene: TRBV5-1
D gene: .
CDR3 DNA: TGCGCCAGCAGCTTTGGGGGTCGGGAGGAGACCCAGTACTTC
CDR3 protein: CASSFGGREETQYF

CDR3 length: 12
J gene: TRBJ2-7
clone size: .
V gene: TRBV30
D gene: .
CDR3 DNA: TGTGCCTGGAGTGTAATTTCGAGCGAGCAGTACTTC
CDR3 protein: CAWSVISSEQYF

CDR3 length: 16
J gene: TRBJ2-1
clone size: few
V gene: TRBV19
D gene: TRBD2
CDR3 DNA: TGTGCCAGTAGTATAGGGACTAGCGGGGGCTACAATGAGCAGTTCTTC
CDR3 protein: CASSIGTSGGYNEQFF

CDR3 length: 15
J gene: TRBJ2-5
clone size: .
V gene: TRBV4-2
D gene: TRBD2
CDR3 DNA: TGTGCCAGCAGCCAAGATGAGGCAAGGGAGGGGACCCAGTACTTC
CDR3 protein: CASSQDEAREGTQYF

CDR3 length: 13
J gene: TRBJ1-5
clone size: few
V gene: TRBV6-5
D gene: .
CDR3 DNA: TGTGCCAGCAGTTACGAGGGAGGTGGGCCCCAGCATTTT
CDR3 protein: CASSYEGGGPQHF

CDR3 length: 15
J gene: TRBJ2-3
clone size: .
V gene: TRBV7-3
D gene: TRBD2
CDR3 DNA: TGTGCCAGCAGTCGAGGTAGCGGGGGGACAGATACGCAGTATTTT
CDR3 protein: CASSRGSGGTDTQYF

CDR3 length: 15
J gene: TRBJ1-2
clone size: .
V gene: TRBV5-1
D gene: TRBD1
CDR3 DNA: TGCGCCAGCAGCGCAGGGGGATCAGTGGGCTATGGCTACACCTTC
CDR3 protein: CASSAGGSVGYGYTF

CDR3 length: 17
J gene: TRBJ2-5
clone size: .
V gene: TRBV9
D gene: .
CDR3 DNA: TGTGCCAGCAGCGCCCGAGGAAGTGGTAGCGGCTATAAGACCCAGTACTTC
CDR3 protein: CASSARGSGSGYKTQYF

CDR3 length: 14
J gene: TRBJ2-7
clone size: medium-sized
V gene: TRBV28
D gene: TRBD2
CDR3 DNA: TGTGCCAGCAGTTTTGCGGGGGGGCTAAACGAGCAGTACTTC
CDR3 protein: CASSFAGGLNEQYF

CDR3 length: 14
J gene: TRBJ2-3
clone size: .
V gene: TRBV11-2
D gene: TRBD1
CDR3 DNA: TGTGCCAGCAGCCAGGGGGCTCGCACAGATACGCAGTATTTT
CDR3 protein: CASSQGARTDTQYF

CDR3 length: 19
J gene: TRBJ1-4
clone size: .
V gene: TRBV27
D gene: .
CDR3 DNA: TGTGCCAGCAGTTGCCCGCGAACAGGGCCCCTTTCGACTAATGAAAAACTGTTTTTT
CDR3 protein: CASSCPRTGPLSTNEKLFF